This T cell receptor beta chain was sequenced during a study of CD8 T cells in Susac syndrome. General observations from the study: It was acknowledged by the study that relatively few individuals were included in its TCR sequencing and HLA analysis.

An amount of RNA that ranged from roughly 0.5 to 1 ug was reverse transcribed with random hexamers. The authors amplified TCR beta CDR3 across 54 Vbeta and 13 Jbeta using immunoSEQ multiplex PCR. TCRdb re-analysed the immunoSEQ multiplex PCR reads in MiXCR, keeping a single row per CDR3 protein. This table has 150,000 to 160,000 distinct CDR3 sequences, roughly 96% appearing once. This clonotype was seen once. What it binds is not known. The CDR3 spans 13 residues. V gave up 3 bases and J gave up 6 bases, with 9 bases separating them. V usage is TRBV12-3 or TRBV12-4 and J usage is TRBJ1-5; tentative D call: TRBD1 (6 bases). The sequenced sample was CD8+ T cells from PBMCs. The sequence was obtained from a human donor with multiple sclerosis. CDR3 nucleotide sequence: TGTGCCAGCAGTTTCGGGGGGCTTCAGCCCCAGCATTTT. This translates into CASSFGGLQPQHF.